This is a list of T cell receptor beta chains from one sample in a study of molecular identifiers for immune sequencing clone quantification. One entry per CDR3 protein results from TCRdb running MiXCR on the PCR reads. The table includes approximately 630,000 distinct CDR3 sequences, roughly 23% detected once. Sequencing input: naive CD8+ T cells from blood, with Jurkat cell RNA spiked in. These receptors originate from a human donor in good health. Some libraries in this study had Jurkat cell RNA spiked in. The CDR3 runs from the conserved cysteine through the conserved F or W. Fields, in order: V gene, clone size, J gene, D gene, CDR3 DNA, CDR3 protein. A D gene is named only where the DNA matches it firmly. Some rows have no size entry. The others give once, few or many, or a class for an expanded clone.

V: TRBV7-9; size: few; J: TRBJ1-1; D: NA; DNA: TGTGCCAGCAGCTTAGAAATTGGAGGGGACACTGAAGCTTTCTTT; CDR3: CASSLEIGGDTEAFF
V: TRBV20-1; size: once; J: TRBJ2-7; D: NA; DNA: TGCAGTGCTAGAGATCATCGGACCCCCTACGAGCAGTACTTC; CDR3: CSARDHRTPYEQYF
V: TRBV7-9; size: many; J: TRBJ1-3; D: NA; DNA: TGTGCCAGCAGTATAAACAGGGCCCCTTCTGGAAACACCATATATTTT; CDR3: CASSINRAPSGNTIYF
V: TRBV19; size: NA; J: TRBJ2-3; D: TRBD2; DNA: TGTGCCAGTAGTACTCGCGGGGGGGCCACAGATACGCAGTATTTT; CDR3: CASSTRGGATDTQYF
V: TRBV18; size: NA; J: TRBJ1-1; D: NA; DNA: TGTGCCAGCTCACCGTCAGGGCCGGCCACTGAAGCTTTCTTT; CDR3: CASSPSGPATEAFF
V: TRBV27; size: many; J: TRBJ2-1; D: NA; DNA: TGTGCCAGCAGTCCCGCCCTGACTCAACAGGGATACAATGAGCAGTTCTTC; CDR3: CASSPALTQQGYNEQFF
V: TRBV28; size: few; J: TRBJ2-2; D: NA; DNA: TGTGCCAGCAGTTGGGACGGTCTCACCGGGGAGCTGTTTTTT; CDR3: CASSWDGLTGELFF
V: TRBV20-1; size: few; J: TRBJ2-3; D: NA; DNA: TGCAGTGCCCGACAACCAGACTTTACAGATACGCAGTATTTT; CDR3: CSARQPDFTDTQYF
V: TRBV27; size: few; J: TRBJ2-7; D: NA; DNA: TGTGCCAGCAGTCTAACTACAGGGAGAGAGCAGTACTTC; CDR3: CASSLTTGREQYF
V: TRBV20-1; size: many; J: TRBJ2-1; D: TRBD2; DNA: TGCAGTGCTAAAGCGGGAGTTTCCTACAATGAGCAGTTCTTC; CDR3: CSAKAGVSYNEQFF
V: TRBV20-1; size: many; J: TRBJ2-3; D: TRBD2; DNA: TGCAGTGCTAGTGTTTCACTAGCGGGAGTTTTGGGTACGCAGTATTTT; CDR3: CSASVSLAGVLGTQYF
V: TRBV6-5; size: NA; J: TRBJ2-1; D: TRBD1; DNA: TGTGCCAGCAGTTATCCGGGAAGGGGGCAGATTGAGCAGTTCTTC; CDR3: CASSYPGRGQIEQFF
V: TRBV27; size: few; J: TRBJ2-7; D: NA; DNA: TGTGCCAGCAGTTTTGGTAGCCTCTTCGAGCAGTACTTC; CDR3: CASSFGSLFEQYF
V: TRBV20-1; size: few; J: TRBJ2-5; D: NA; DNA: TGCGGTAACACGGAGTGGGGAGACCCCATTGAGACCCAGTACTTC; CDR3: CGNTEWGDPIETQYF
V: TRBV20-1; size: many; J: TRBJ1-2; D: NA; DNA: TGCAGTGCTAATCTTCCGGGAGACTATGGCTACACCTTC; CDR3: CSANLPGDYGYTF
V: TRBV11-2; size: NA; J: TRBJ2-7; D: NA; DNA: TGTGCCAGCAGCCCAGAGGGATTCTCCTACGAGCAGTACTTC; CDR3: CASSPEGFSYEQYF
V: TRBV6-5; size: NA; J: TRBJ1-1; D: TRBD1; DNA: TGTGCCAGCAGTTACTCGGCAACAGGGGGTTTTTCCCACACTGAAGCTTTCTTT; CDR3: CASSYSATGGFSHTEAFF
V: TRBV28; size: NA; J: TRBJ1-5; D: NA; DNA: TGTGCCAGCGGTTTTCTTGGCGGGGGTAGCAATCAGCCCCAGCATTTT; CDR3: CASGFLGGGSNQPQHF
V: TRBV7-9; size: NA; J: TRBJ1-5; D: NA; DNA: TGTGCCAGCAGTAGTGAATTTAGCGATCAGCCCCAGCATTTT; CDR3: CASSSEFSDQPQHF
V: TRBV4-3; size: many; J: TRBJ2-2; D: NA; DNA: TGCGCCAGCAGCCAAGCGAGGACAGTTTGGACCGGGGAGCTGTTTTTT; CDR3: CASSQARTVWTGELFF
V: TRBV7-2; size: NA; J: TRBJ2-3; D: NA; DNA: TGTGCCAGCAGCTTAACGGCTGCGGATACGCGGTATTTT; CDR3: CASSLTAADTRYF
V: TRBV20-1; size: NA; J: TRBJ2-3; D: NA; DNA: TGCAGTGCTAGAGTGAACCTAGCGCGCACAGATACGCAGTATTTT; CDR3: CSARVNLARTDTQYF
V: TRBV9; size: many; J: TRBJ1-1; D: NA; DNA: TGTGCCAGCAGCGTAGGCCCTAACAGTGAAATGAACACTGAAGCTTTCTTT; CDR3: CASSVGPNSEMNTEAFF
V: TRBV24-1; size: NA; J: TRBJ2-7; D: NA; DNA: TGTGCCACCGGGGACCCCCACGAGCAGTACTTC; CDR3: CATGDPHEQYF
V: TRBV4-1; size: NA; J: TRBJ2-7; D: NA; DNA: TGCGCCAGCAGCCAAGTCGTGGACACCCGTTACGAGCAGTACTTC; CDR3: CASSQVVDTRYEQYF
V: TRBV12-3/TRBV12-4; size: few; J: TRBJ1-5; D: NA; DNA: TGTGCCAGCAGTTTACGGCCAGATCACAATCAGCCCCAGCATTTT; CDR3: CASSLRPDHNQPQHF
V: TRBV9; size: few; J: TRBJ2-7; D: NA; DNA: TGTGCCAGCAGCGGGGGGGAAGAGTATTGGGAGCAGTACTTC; CDR3: CASSGGEEYWEQYF
V: TRBV13; size: NA; J: TRBJ2-1; D: TRBD2; DNA: TGTGCCAGCAGCTTAGCACTAGCGGGGGGTAGTGAGCAGTTCTTC; CDR3: CASSLALAGGSEQFF
V: TRBV20-1; size: few; J: TRBJ2-2; D: NA; DNA: TGCAGTGCTAGAGTTGAGGCCGTGGAGCTGTTTTTT; CDR3: CSARVEAVELFF
V: TRBV7-9; size: NA; J: TRBJ1-2; D: NA; DNA: TGTGCCAGCAGCTTCAGTGCCTCCTTAGGATACTATAGCTACACCTTC; CDR3: CASSFSASLGYYSYTF
V: TRBV9; size: NA; J: TRBJ2-5; D: NA; DNA: TGTGCCAGCAGCGTAGACCCCTTTACAGGGAAGGAGACCCAGTACTTC; CDR3: CASSVDPFTGKETQYF
V: TRBV5-1; size: many; J: TRBJ2-7; D: NA; DNA: TGCGCCAGCAGCTTGGAAGGGAATAGGTCCTACGAGCAGTACTTC; CDR3: CASSLEGNRSYEQYF
V: TRBV27; size: NA; J: TRBJ2-1; D: NA; DNA: TGTGCCAGCAGTTCCAGGGTCGATTCCTACAATGAGCAGTTCTTC; CDR3: CASSSRVDSYNEQFF